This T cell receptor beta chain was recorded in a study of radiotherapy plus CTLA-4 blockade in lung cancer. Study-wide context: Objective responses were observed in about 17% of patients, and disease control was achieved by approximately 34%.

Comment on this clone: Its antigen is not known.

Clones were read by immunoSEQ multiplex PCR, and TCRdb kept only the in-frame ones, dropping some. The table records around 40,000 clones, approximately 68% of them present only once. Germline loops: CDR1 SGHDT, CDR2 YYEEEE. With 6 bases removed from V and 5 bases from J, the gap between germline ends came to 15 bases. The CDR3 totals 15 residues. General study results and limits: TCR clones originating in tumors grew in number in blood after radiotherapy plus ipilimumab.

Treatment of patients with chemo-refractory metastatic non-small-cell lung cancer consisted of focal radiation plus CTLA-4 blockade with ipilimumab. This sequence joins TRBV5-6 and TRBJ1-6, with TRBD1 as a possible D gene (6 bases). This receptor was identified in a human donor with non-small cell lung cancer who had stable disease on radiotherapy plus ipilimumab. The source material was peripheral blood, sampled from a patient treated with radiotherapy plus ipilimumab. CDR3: CASTRGGAHNSPLHF. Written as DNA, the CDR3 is TGTGCCAGCACGAGGGGGGGGGCGCATAATTCACCCCTCCACTTT.